This T cell receptor (beta chain) was recovered during a study of blood T cell repertoires in COVID-19. As for the study in general: Sites in the United States, Italy and Spain provided acute and convalescent COVID-19 samples. PBMCs, B-cell-depleted T cells, or T cells were the source of the cDNA or gDNA that made up the material.

In the original workflow: Cell counts per sample came from amplifying reference gene primers. Assay used: immunoSEQ multiplex PCR; TCRdb lists only in-frame clones, some missing. V, J and clone size reflect that table, while D and trimming were determined from the DNA. The sample lists 130,000 to 150,000 clones, approximately 80% occurring once. Germline V CDR1 and CDR2: SQVTM, ANQGSEA. The CDR3 totals 11 residues. V lost 6 bases and J lost 2, with 7 bases in between. This sequence originates from an elderly woman with acute or convalescent COVID-19. The V and J genes are TRBV29-1 and TRBJ1-2; unclear D gene. Sequenced: peripheral blood. CDR3 sequence: CSVTGNYGYTF. As DNA, the CDR3 is TGCAGCGTGACTGGAAACTATGGCTACACCTTC. Complete variable domain (other parts from reference TRBV29-1 and TRBJ1-2): SAVISQKPSRDICQRGTSLTIQCQVDSQVTMMFWYRQQPGQSLTLIATANQGSEATYESGFVIDKFPISRPNLTFSTLTVSNMSPEDSSIYLCSVTGNYGYTFGSGTRLTVV.